A selection of T cell receptor beta chains follows, all from one sample in a study of T-cell memory formation after mild COVID-19. TCRdb itself ran the 5' RACE reads through MiXCR, one entry per CDR3 protein. The sample has about 560,000 distinct CDR3 sequences, less than 25% seen once. Sequencing was performed on PBMCs or a T cell subset sorted from them (not recorded which). The receptors were sampled from an adult woman who had mild COVID-19 (a few samples of this study predate the infection). Cell type and time point are not known. Both conserved end residues are part of each CDR3. Fields, in order: V gene, D gene, clone size, J gene, CDR3 protein. D genes are given only for firm matches. Size values are once, few and many counts, or a class for expanded clones, and some rows have none.

TRBV5-1,TRBD1,-,TRBJ2-5,CASSLRTGGGETQYF
TRBV20-1,TRBD1,-,TRBJ2-7,CSALPLDRLSYEQYF
TRBV20-1,TRBD1,-,TRBJ1-5,CSAPTGLNQPQHF
TRBV24-1,TRBD1,-,TRBJ2-5,CATSDLDRDRGRETQYF
TRBV7-3,-,once,TRBJ1-1,CASSPNPGQNTEAFF
TRBV12-3/TRBV12-4,-,-,TRBJ2-2,CATSMGVAGELFF
TRBV7-6,TRBD2,few,TRBJ2-1,CASSLGFMGLENEQFF
TRBV7-2,TRBD1,-,TRBJ2-5,CASSLTGTGQETQYF
TRBV12-3/TRBV12-4,-,once,TRBJ1-2,CASTTRERPYGYTF
TRBV5-1,TRBD1,few,TRBJ1-2,CASSSGQGGGYGYTF
TRBV7-9,-,-,TRBJ2-5,CASSYTVKTQYF
TRBV12-3/TRBV12-4,TRBD2,few,TRBJ2-5,CASSWREGQETQYF
TRBV27,-,-,TRBJ1-5,CASSLSWGQPQHF
TRBV2,-,few,TRBJ2-7,CASSGDTSSYEQYF
TRBV20-1,-,-,TRBJ1-1,CSARDQGYTEAFF
TRBV18,-,few,TRBJ2-1,CASSPRGPTDEQFF
TRBV9,-,-,TRBJ2-7,CASSVETSSYEQYF
TRBV7-9,-,-,TRBJ2-5,CASTPPAAVQETQYF
TRBV5-1,TRBD1,-,TRBJ2-7,CASSVTGGSYEQYF
TRBV20-1,-,few,TRBJ2-3,CSASNGHSTDTQYF
TRBV24-1,TRBD2,-,TRBJ2-1,CATSDFTAGGDYNEQFF
TRBV5-1,TRBD1,-,TRBJ2-7,CASSLGTGGRDEQYF
TRBV18,TRBD1,-,TRBJ2-7,CASSPTGGASSYEQYF
TRBV14,-,once,TRBJ2-5,CASSQNLARQETQYF
TRBV3-1,-,few,TRBJ2-7,CASSHREQYF
TRBV11-2,TRBD2,-,TRBJ2-1,CASSLDAFGLAATGSYNEQFF
TRBV12-3/TRBV12-4,-,-,TRBJ2-1,CASSFSSGQFF
TRBV5-6,-,few,TRBJ2-1,CASSLGGSVLHNEQFF
TRBV6-1,TRBD1,-,TRBJ1-2,CASSVTGGASNYGYTF
TRBV20-1,TRBD1,-,TRBJ2-2,CSARDSGQGNTGELFF
TRBV10-3,-,many,TRBJ2-5,CAISPGHQQETQYF
TRBV7-9,-,-,TRBJ1-4,CASSFFVSVAANEKLFF
TRBV12-3/TRBV12-4,-,few,TRBJ1-2,CASSFGRYGYTF
TRBV19,-,few,TRBJ1-5,CASTPQRRGLSNQPQHF
TRBV29-1,-,-,TRBJ1-1,CSVAVRGNTEAFF
TRBV29-1,-,-,TRBJ2-1,CSVEVRLNVPNNEQFF
TRBV6-2/TRBV6-3,-,-,TRBJ1-1,CASSYYRVNTEAFF
TRBV6-2/TRBV6-3,-,few,TRBJ2-1,CASRPGGPLNEQFF